This T cell receptor (beta chain) was identified in a study of response to subunit inactivated influenza vaccine. Study-level findings and limits: Each seasonal influenza vaccination recruits few new T cells, the authors suggested.

About this clonotype itself: Its matching antigen is unknown.

J was trimmed by 7 bases and V by 4 bases; bases with no gene match: 8. The CDR3 is 14 residues long. CDR1 and CDR2 (germline): SQVTM, ANQGSEA. TCRdb reprocessed the RT-PCR reads via MiXCR and lists one record per CDR3 protein. This sample has 150,000 to 200,000 distinct CDR3 sequences, with 11% found just once. The source of this sequence is a man aged 50 to 60 who received an inactivated influenza vaccine. The chain uses TRBV29-1 and TRBJ1-5, with 9 bases that match TRBD1. The starting material was non-naive T cells sorted from PBMCs, obtained more than 35 days after vaccination. The CDR3 coding sequence is TGCAGCGTTGTTTTACAGGGGGCCGGACAGCCCCAGCATTTT. This sequence encodes CSVVLQGAGQPQHF.